This T cell receptor beta chain was identified during a study of post-analysis software for immune sequencing data. In the study overall: Disease courses included relapsing-remitting, secondary progressive and progressive-relapsing multiple sclerosis. General study points: For normalized Chao1 diversity, multiple sclerosis patients scored significantly lower than controls did. Strong co-clustering by F measure linked samples that shared a preparation batch. TRBV5-6, TRBV5-1 and TRBV20-1 belonged to a set of roughly 5 TRBV segments that were more frequent in patients than controls.

Comment on this clonotype: The antigen remains undetermined.

Unique molecular identifiers were built into the TCR beta cDNA libraries. From about 1 to 10 million T cells, roughly 540,000 cDNA molecules were obtained. TCRdb redid the calling of the PCR reads with MiXCR, one entry per CDR3 protein. The sample lists hundreds of thousands of distinct CDR3 sequences, about 32% seen once, with more than 0.55% in the top ten. Germline V gives CDR1 SQVTM, CDR2 ANQGSEA. J lost 1 base, V lost 3 bases, and 7 bases had no gene match. This CDR3 is built from 16 residues. V usage is TRBV29-1 and J usage is TRBJ2-3; 10 bases match TRBD2. The receptor comes from a girl between 5 and 17 years old with multiple sclerosis. The sequenced sample was blood. The CDR3 sequence: CSVDPLAGDGTDTQYF. The CDR3 DNA sequence: TGCAGCGTTGACCCGCTAGCGGGAGACGGCACAGATACGCAGTATTTT.